This T cell receptor beta chain was retrieved from a study of blood T cell repertoires in COVID-19. In the study's own analysis: It was from reference gene primer amplification that nucleated cell counts were estimated. Only in-frame clones appear in the TCRdb table, and some are missing; sequencing was by immunoSEQ multiplex PCR. Clonal size and the V and J genes are those of that table, whereas D and trimming came from the DNA. In the table there are 150,000 to 200,000 clones, roughly 90% of which are singletons. V lost 1 base and J lost 1, with 6 bases in between. Germline-derived CDR1 and CDR2 are SGHVS and FNYEAQ. There are 14 residues in the CDR3. Residents of about two dozen US areas, aged roughly 18 to 89 years, made up the participants. Participants had their cohort set by participant-reported clinical history.

This clonotype was obtained from a human donor with acute COVID-19. The donor label of this sample is uncertain. Sequenced sample: PBMCs or T cells enriched from blood (not recorded which). The V call is TRBV7-6, the J call TRBJ2-3; D is ambiguous. The CDR3: CASSLVQGTDTQYF. In DNA form, the CDR3 reads TGTGCCAGCAGCTTAGTCCAGGGCACAGATACGCAGTATTTT.